Each of the 17 T cell receptor beta chains below was sequenced from the same sample in a study of blood T cell repertoires in COVID-19. This table comes from immunoSEQ multiplex PCR, and its TCRdb copy is limited to in-frame clones, with some not included. This table holds 100,000 to 150,000 clones, around 74% found once. Sequencing was performed on peripheral blood. These receptors were taken from a man older than 75 with COVID-19, enrolled during active disease.

The chain uses TRBV28 and TRBJ1-2; D gene ambiguous. Per germline, CDR1 MDHEN and CDR2 SYDVKM. Trimming removed 3 bases at V and 8 bases at J, with 22 bases between. The CDR3 contains 16 residues. The CDR3 protein is CASSFPQGAGSKGYTF. The CDR3 region has the DNA TGTGCCAGCAGTTTCCCCCAAGGAGCTGGGTCGAAGGGCTACACCTTC.

V is TRBV24-1 and J is TRBJ1-5; D remains unclear. This CDR3 has 14 residues. Germline CDR1 and CDR2: KGHDR and SFDVKD. V lost 5 bases to trimming and J lost 5 bases, with 12 bases between them. Here the CDR3 DNA reads TGTGCCACCAGTGTAGGAGGTTGGGATCAGCCCCAGCATTTT. It specifies CATSVGGWDQPQHF.

The chain employs TRBV6-5 and TRBJ1-1, with D perhaps TRBD1 (5 bases). The CDR3 runs 13 residues. Germline-derived CDR1 and CDR2 are MNHEY and SVGAGI. V was shortened by 7 bases and J by 3 bases, with 12 bases between the two germline ends. CDR3 in amino acids: CASKQGPDTEAFF. The CDR3 DNA reads TGTGCCAGCAAGCAGGGTCCGGACACTGAAGCTTTCTTT.

The chain links TRBV28 to TRBJ1-5; D is unclear. The CDR3 has 12 amino acids. The V and J ends lost 6 bases and 7 bases respectively, with 10 bases between them. Looked up from germline, CDR1 is MDHEN and CDR2 is SYDVKM. The CDR3 is CASRVREQPQHF. The CDR3 coding sequence is TGTGCCAGCAGGGTCCGGGAACAGCCCCAGCATTTT. Complete variable domain (other parts from reference TRBV28 and TRBJ1-5): DVKVTQSSRYLVKRTGEKVFLECVQDMDHENMFWYRQDPGLGLRLIYFSYDVKMKEKGDIPEGYSVSREKKERFSLILESASTNQTSMYLCASRVREQPQHFGDGTRLSIL.

The chain links TRBV9 to TRBJ2-2, with D tentatively TRBD1 (5 bases). CDR3 size: 20 residues. Per the germline V gene, CDR1 is SGDLS and CDR2 is YYNGEE. V was clipped by 3 bases and J by 8 bases, with 32 bases between them. CDR3 nucleotide sequence: TGTGCCAGCAGCGGATCTACCCGTCCCCTGTGGGCAGGGCCAGGTGGGGAGCTGTTTTTT. Its protein is CASSGSTRPLWAGPGGELFF.

Concerning this clone: An end of the junction differs from the germline gene, which may be a read error. The chain employs TRBV7-7 and TRBJ2-5; TRBD2 matches 8 bases. This CDR3 contains 17 residues. From germline, CDR1 is SSHAT and CDR2 FNYEAQ (reference sequence). The CDR3 sequence: CASSHPRGGAGQETQYF. Here the CDR3 DNA reads TGTGCTAGCAGTCACCCCCGGGGGGGGGCGGGACAAGAGACCCAGTACTTC.

This clone was seen a single time. This rearrangement joins TRBV9 to TRBJ2-7; possible D gene TRBD2, 6 bases. The length of the CDR3 is 16 residues. Germline V lookup: CDR1 SGDLS, CDR2 YYNGEE. Trimming cost V 3 bases and J 0 bases, with 16 bases left between them. The CDR3 is CASSGGWAGSSYEQYF. CDR3 bases: TGTGCCAGCAGCGGGGGGTGGGCGGGAAGCTCCTACGAGCAGTACTTC.

In its sample, this clone was seen a few times. The J gene is TRBJ2-1, the V gene TRBV5-6; the match to TRBD1 covers 8 bases. There are 14 residues in the CDR3. J gave up 3 bases and V 3 bases, and 2 bases lay outside the gene matches. Germline lookup yields CDR1 SGHDT and CDR2 YYEEEE. Here the CDR3 reads CASSWGQVYNEQFF. Written as DNA, the CDR3 is TGTGCCAGCAGCTGGGGACAGGTCTACAATGAGCAGTTCTTC.

This clone was observed a few times. The chain recombines TRBV7-3 with TRBJ2-1; 9 bases are a match to TRBD1. CDR1 is SGHTA and CDR2 is FQGTGA in the germline V gene. This CDR3 is built from 15 residues. After removal of 5 bases from V and 1 base from J, the junction contained 3 bases not matched to a gene. The CDR3 DNA sequence: TGTGCCAGCAGCCGACAGGGGGAATCCTACAATGAGCAGTTCTTC. It is translated as CASSRQGESYNEQFF.

This chain joins TRBV30 and TRBJ2-7, with 8 bases lining up with TRBD1. With 0 bases clipped from V and 10 bases from J, the junction kept 8 bases outside the gene matches. This CDR3 contains 13 residues. The germline gives CDR1 GTSNPN, CDR2 SVGIG (reference sequence). CDR3: CAWSVIGQGAQYF. In DNA, the CDR3 is TGTGCCTGGAGTGTGATCGGGCAGGGGGCCCAGTACTTC.

The chain uses TRBV10-3 and TRBJ2-7; weak D call: TRBD2 (5 bases). Germline V gene data show CDR1 as ENHRY and CDR2 as SYGVKD. The CDR3 sequence is 14 residues long. V was pared by 3 bases and J by 5 bases, with 14 bases between. CDR3 loop: CAISEYGNSNEQYF. The CDR3 nucleotides read TGTGCCATCAGTGAATACGGGAATAGTAACGAGCAGTACTTC.

The V gene is TRBV7-8, the J gene TRBJ2-5; 9 positions agree with TRBD2. The germline V gene has CDR1 SGHVS and CDR2 FQNEAQ. The CDR3 sequence is 15 residues long. The V segment lost 3 bases and the J segment 3 bases; nucleotides outside the gene matches: 5. As DNA, the CDR3 is TGTGCCAGCAGCTTTAGCGGGAGTCCCAAAGAGACCCAGTACTTC. Its protein is CASSFSGSPKETQYF.

V usage is TRBV6-1 and J usage is TRBJ1-2; a weak D match, TRBD1 (5 bases). V lost 1 base to trimming and J lost 2 bases, with 11 bases between them. The CDR3 covers 15 residues. CDR1 is MNHNS, CDR2 SASEGT, per germline. The CDR3 nucleotides read TGTGCCAGCAGTGAAGGTCCATCAGGGAACTATGGCTACACCTTC. Its translation is CASSEGPSGNYGYTF.

V and J are TRBV11-2 and TRBJ2-7, with TRBD1 as a possible D gene (5 bases). The CDR3 has 14 amino acids. V shed 0 bases and J shed 2 bases, with 8 bases lying between them. The germline V gene encodes CDR1 SGHAT and CDR2 FQNNGV. CDR3 sequence: CASSLEVQAYEQYF. The CDR3 DNA is TGTGCCAGCAGCTTAGAGGTACAGGCCTACGAGCAGTACTTC.

The V call is TRBV5-1, the J call TRBJ2-2; TRBD2 is a possible D gene (6 bases). V was shortened by 4 bases and J by 3 bases, with 16 bases between the two germline ends. The CDR3 spans 16 residues. Germline CDR1 is SGHRS and CDR2 is YFSETQ. The CDR3 protein is CASSRSGDADTGELFF. CDR3 bases: TGCGCCAGCAGCCGGTCGGGGGACGCTGACACCGGGGAGCTGTTTTTT.

This clone came up once. This chain links TRBV3-1 (or the pseudogene TRBV3-2) with TRBJ2-5, with 13 nucleotides matching TRBD2. V shed 4 bases, J shed 5 bases, and the junction held 7 bases outside the gene matches. There are 16 residues in the CDR3. CDR1 is LGHDT, CDR2 YNNKEL, per germline (reference sequence). The CDR3 coding sequence is TGTGCCAGCAGCCGGGAGACTAGCGGGAGGTGGGAGACCCAGTACTTC. Residues: CASSRETSGRWETQYF.

The chain carries TRBV7-2 and TRBJ2-3; D unresolved. CDR3 length: 12 amino acids. Trimming stripped 4 bases from V and 6 bases from J, with 8 bases between. Germline assignment: CDR1 SGHTA and CDR2 FQGNSA. The CDR3, as DNA: TGTGCCAGCAGCTCCTACGCCGATACGCAGTATTTT. Protein sequence: CASSSYADTQYF.